This T cell receptor beta chain was sequenced in a study of cytomegalovirus exposure and HLA in healthy donors. Study-wide results and caveats: Later analysis identified a missense DCLRE1C variant that was linked to TCR beta V- and J-gene trimming. At a 0.05 false discovery rate, a later analysis found about 17,000 TCR beta sequences to be associated with HLA alleles. It was confirmed in vitro that a few of the CMV-associated chains were specific for CMV antigens. For most TCR beta V segments, an earlier analysis put the productive rate at about 87% or about 30% of the time.

With regard to this clone: Its antigen is currently unknown.

V was cut by 4 bases and J by 4 bases, with 13 bases left in between. Looked up from germline, CDR1 is SQVTM and CDR2 is ANQGSEA. The CDR3 extends over 13 amino acids. The PCR contained 60 Vbeta and 13 Jbeta primers. The protocol was immunoSEQ multiplex PCR, while the TCRdb copy is restricted to in-frame clones and leaves out a portion. The data hold approximately 180,000 clones, with about 86% observed a single time. The receptor's source is a woman under 40 in good health and CMV-seronegative. The rearrangement links TRBV29-1 to TRBJ2-5, with D perhaps TRBD2 (6 bases). Sequencing was carried out using PBMCs. CDR3 DNA sequence: TGCAGCGTTGGTCGGCTGGGGGGAGAGACCCAGTACTTC. Its protein product is CSVGRLGGETQYF.